This T cell receptor beta chain was recorded in a study of regulatory T cells in long-lasting Graves disease. General observations from the study: Persistent disease was associated with favored TRBV28 usage and with favored use of TRBJ1-2 and TRBJ2-5. A greater number of public clonotypes (under 3,000) was shared by persistent patients than by new patients (about 880).

Arm-PCR of CDR3 regions with iRepertoire HTBI primers generated TCR beta libraries. TCRdb itself ran the multiplex PCR reads through MiXCR, one entry per CDR3 protein. The sample records 360,000 or so distinct CDR3 sequences, roughly 25% being singletons. The germline V gene encodes CDR1 WSHSY and CDR2 SAAADI. The germline V and J ends were trimmed by 2 bases and 6 bases, with 11 bases remaining between them. This CDR3 is 14 amino acids long. The time point was: persistent/refractory GD, antithyroid drugs over 5 years with positive TRAb. PBMC RNA was the source of the TCR library. Graves' disease diagnosis was established per American Thyroid Association guidelines. This clonotype came up many times. Its antigen is not identified.

This rearrangement joins TRBV10-2 to TRBJ2-4, with a tentative D call TRBD1 (6 bases). This clonotype was obtained from a middle-aged woman with Graves disease. Material: peripheral blood mononuclear cells (PBMCs), obtained when the disease was refractory, from a patient treated with antithyroid drugs. CDR3 residues: CASSEGRGLNIQYF. The CDR3 region has the DNA TGCGCCAGCAGTGAGGGCAGGGGATTAAACATTCAGTACTTC.